This T cell receptor (beta chain) was documented in a study of long-term antiretroviral therapy in people with HIV. Study-wide results and limits: Within the repertoire, clones expanded before ART were dominant at all time points.

Survey level was the resolution at which the v3.0 immunoSEQ assay ran. Per-sample sequencing targets were roughly 40,000-55,000 T-cell genomes. Assay: immunoSEQ multiplex PCR; the TCRdb copy retains only in-frame clones and omits some. The data show fewer than 40,000 clones, 86% seen once. V was cut by 5 bases and J by 2 bases, with 8 bases left in between. This CDR3 has 13 residues. Germline loops: CDR1 SGHVS, CDR2 FNYEAQ. In the case of this clone: What it binds is not known.

V and J are TRBV7-6 and TRBJ2-3; the D is unclear. Material: unsorted PBMCs, obtained just before starting antiretroviral therapy. This clonotype was obtained from a woman between 18 and 30 years old with HIV. The CDR3 reads CASSQTPTDTQYF. In nucleotides, the CDR3 is TGTGCCAGCAGCCAGACCCCCACAGATACGCAGTATTTT.